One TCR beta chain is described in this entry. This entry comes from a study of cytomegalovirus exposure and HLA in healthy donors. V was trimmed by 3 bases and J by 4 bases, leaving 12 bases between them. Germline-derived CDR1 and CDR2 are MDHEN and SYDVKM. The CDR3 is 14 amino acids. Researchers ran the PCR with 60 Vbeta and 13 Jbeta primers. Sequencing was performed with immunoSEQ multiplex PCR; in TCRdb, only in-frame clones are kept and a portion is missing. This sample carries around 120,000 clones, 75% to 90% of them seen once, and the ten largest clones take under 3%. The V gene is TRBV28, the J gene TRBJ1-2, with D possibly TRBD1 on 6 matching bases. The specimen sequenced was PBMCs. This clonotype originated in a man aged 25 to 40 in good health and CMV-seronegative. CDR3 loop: CASSLNRVGYGYTF. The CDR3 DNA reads TGTGCCAGCAGTTTGAACAGGGTTGGCTATGGCTACACCTTC.